These T cell receptor beta chains were read from a single sample in a study of blood T cells in healthy people across ages. A single record per CDR3 protein comes from TCRdb applying MiXCR to the 5' RACE reads. The sample comprises under 1,000,000 distinct CDR3 sequences, about 47% of which are singletons, and 15% to 20% rests with the top ten. Sequencing was done on a sample of blood. These receptors came from a man older than 75 in good health. Each CDR3 is given with its conserved first and last residue. The D gene is left open where the match is weak. Not all rows give a size; the values are once, few, many and, for expanded clones, a class.

clone_size d_call j_call v_call cdr3_aa cdr3_nt
- - TRBJ2-5 TRBV7-2 CASSPRPETQYF TGTGCCAGCAGCCCGCGGCCAGAGACCCAGTACTTC
- TRBD1 TRBJ2-1 TRBV20-1 CSALGVRDRVTFPYNEQFF TGCAGTGCCCTCGGTGTTCGGGACAGGGTAACTTTCCCCTACAATGAGCAGTTCTTC
- TRBD2 TRBJ2-1 TRBV20-1 CSARDRLAGRIFGEQFF TGCAGTGCTAGAGATAGGCTAGCGGGCCGAATTTTCGGGGAGCAGTTCTTC
- - TRBJ2-7 TRBV10-3 CAISEQQGKEQYF TGTGCCATCAGTGAGCAACAGGGTAAGGAGCAGTACTTC
- - TRBJ2-3 TRBV28 CATILLSTDTQYF TGTGCCACCATTCTTCTCAGCACAGATACGCAGTATTTT
many - TRBJ2-7 TRBV10-3 CAISEHDYEQYF TGTGCCATCAGTGAACATGACTACGAGCAGTACTTC
few - TRBJ2-7 TRBV7-2 CASSAQIEQYF TGTGCCAGCAGCGCGCAAATCGAGCAGTACTTC
few - TRBJ1-2 TRBV29-1 CSVEDGLGGSYGYTF TGCAGCGTTGAAGATGGGTTGGGGGGGTCCTATGGCTACACCTTC
few TRBD1 TRBJ2-3 TRBV20-1 CSAWGTGGRTDTQYF TGCAGTGCTTGGGGGACAGGGGGTCGGACAGATACGCAGTATTTT
- - TRBJ2-1 TRBV29-1 CSVVEQETQFF TGCAGCGTTGTTGAGCAAGAGACCCAGTTCTTC